The 8 T cell receptor beta chains presented below share a single source sample, sequenced in a study of shared clonotypes between healthy human individuals. TCRdb's table, derived via immunoSEQ multiplex PCR, lists solely in-frame clones and lacks some. Of over 2 million clones in the sample, roughly 92% were seen once. Input material: naive CD4+ T cells from PBMCs. Subset indicated: CD45RA+ positively selected. The receptor source for this set is a man between 18 and 35 years old in good health. Some clones in this sample may be carry-over from other donors' samples.

The chain is built from TRBV19 and TRBJ1-1, with TRBD1 as a possible D gene (5 bases). This CDR3 contains 14 residues. V was shortened by 7 bases and J by 6 bases, with 18 bases between the two germline ends. Germline V gene lookup returns CDR1 LNHDA and CDR2 SQIVND (reference sequence). The CDR3 DNA is TGTGCCAGTAATAGGGACCAGGATCGGGCTGAAGCTTTCTTT. Residues: CASNRDQDRAEAFF. Together with reference TRBV19 and TRBJ1-1, the CDR3 gives the full variable domain: DGGITQSPKYLFRKEGQNVTLSCEQNLNHDAMYWYRQDPGQGLRLIYYSQIVNDFQKGDIAEGYSVSREKKESFPLTVTSAQKNPTAFYLCASNRDQDRAEAFFGQGTRLTVV.

The J gene is TRBJ2-1, the V gene TRBV4-2; possibly TRBD2 for D (5 bases). Germline CDR1 is LGHNA and CDR2 is YNFKEQ. V was cut by 1 base and J by 10 bases, with 11 bases left in between. The CDR3 loop spans 13 amino acids. This CDR3 is CASSQGVPGEQFF. In nucleotides, the CDR3 is TGTGCCAGCAGCCAAGGGGTGCCGGGGGAGCAGTTCTTC.

This chain links TRBV4-2 with TRBJ2-7; D is ambiguous. This CDR3 region has 15 residues. Trimming stripped 0 bases from V and 0 bases from J, with 9 bases between. CDR1 is LGHNA, CDR2 YNFKEQ, per germline. CDR3 sequence: CASSQELGYSYEQYF. The CDR3 DNA reads as TGTGCCAGCAGCCAAGAACTCGGGTACTCCTACGAGCAGTACTTC.

This clone has a single count. The rearrangement uses TRBV15 and TRBJ1-5; D remains ambiguous. Trimming took off 3 bases at V and 4 bases at J, with 13 bases between the two ends. This CDR3 comprises 15 residues. CDR1 LNHNV and CDR2 YYDKDF come from the germline V gene (reference sequence). The CDR3 region is CATSSAFYRNQPQHF. The CDR3 DNA reads TGTGCCACCAGCAGTGCCTTCTATAGGAATCAGCCCCAGCATTTT.

This clone occurred a few times. This rearrangement joins TRBV20-1 to TRBJ1-2; 7 nucleotides match TRBD1. Germline CDR1 and CDR2: DFQATT and SNEGSKA (reference sequence). The CDR3 totals 11 residues. V shed 4 bases and J 8 bases; nucleotides not matched to a gene: 4. DNA of the CDR3: TGCAGTGCTACCCAGGGGGGAGGCTACACCTTC. This codes for CSATQGGGYTF.

The chain uses TRBV30 and TRBJ2-3; 7 nucleotides match TRBD2. The germline gives CDR1 GTSNPN, CDR2 SVGIG (reference sequence). This CDR3 has 15 residues. V lost 3 bases and J lost 0; bases outside the gene matches: 6. The CDR3 bases are TGTGCCTGGAGCAATGGGAGGGCTAGCACAGATACGCAGTATTTT. This translates into CAWSNGRASTDTQYF.

The chain links TRBV28 to TRBJ2-1; maybe TRBD2 (7 bases). This CDR3 is 15 amino acids long. V dropped 2 bases and J dropped 6 bases, with 14 bases sitting between them. CDR1 MDHEN and CDR2 SYDVKM come from the germline V gene. In DNA form, the CDR3 reads TGTGCCAGCAGTTTAGGGGGGGCGCCGGTCAATGAGCAGTTCTTC. Its protein product is CASSLGGAPVNEQFF.

The V and J genes are TRBV28 and TRBJ2-5; 11 nucleotides line up with TRBD2. V was pared by 2 bases and J by 4 bases, with 6 bases of the junction left unmatched. Germline V gene data show CDR1 as MDHEN and CDR2 as SYDVKM. This CDR3 contains 16 residues. CDR3 in amino acids: CASSLVLAGVRETQYF. Here the CDR3 DNA reads TGTGCCAGCAGTTTAGTACTAGCGGGAGTTCGAGAGACCCAGTACTTC.